This T cell receptor beta chain was sequenced during a study of T cells after yellow fever vaccination. Study-wide background: Libraries from low-cell-number fractions were prepared with the SMART-Seq v4 Ultra Low Input RNA kit.

Study results and limitations: Abundant clonotypes from the bulk population could contaminate FACS-sorted repertoires. Compared with primary, the secondary response was weaker and peaked at day 5, not 15. The study re-detected most primary-vaccination clones after the booster (nearly 97% CD4, around 89% CD8).

TCRdb analysed the 5' RACE reads with MiXCR anew, one entry per CDR3 protein. The sample has tens of thousands of distinct CDR3 sequences, about an eighth seen once. From germline, CDR1 is LNHDA and CDR2 SQIVND (reference sequence). The CDR3 sequence is 13 residues long. V was pared by 5 bases and J by 0 bases, with 6 bases between. The material was CD8+ T cells not binding an NS4B(214-222) dextramer, sorted from PBMCs, obtained roughly 23 days after the first yellow fever vaccination. The genes are TRBV19 and TRBJ2-3; D is unresolved. This TCR was sampled from a man aged 18 to 30 who received the YFV17D yellow fever vaccine. The CDR3 is CASSRPSTDTQYF. The CDR3 coding sequence is TGTGCCAGTAGTCGGCCGAGCACAGATACGCAGTATTTT.